These 13 T cell receptor beta chains originate from one sample sequenced in a study of shared clonotypes between healthy human individuals. Terminally differentiated effector memory CD45RA+ cells were left out of the naive CD8 fraction, which was CD45RO-negative and positively selected for CCR7. Libraries were prepared by immunoSEQ multiplex PCR; TCRdb keeps only in-frame clonotypes and omits some of them. The sample shows roughly 1,800,000 clones, about 95% of them seen only once. The material sequenced was naive CD8+ T cells sorted from blood. The receptor set was obtained from a man younger than 30 in good health.

Note on this clone: This sample also contains other DNA sequences that code for the same CDR3. The chain employs TRBV6-5 and TRBJ2-7, with D perhaps matching TRBD2 (6 bases). V was pared by 4 bases and J by 2 bases, with 12 bases between. The CDR3 length is 14 residues. In germline, CDR1 is MNHEY, CDR2 SVGAGI. CDR3 DNA sequence: TGTGCCAGCAGTTTAACGGGACTTACCTACGAGCAGTACTTC. Its protein product is CASSLTGLTYEQYF.

The V and J genes are TRBV29-1 and TRBJ2-3, with unresolved D. V was clipped by 7 bases and J by 3 bases, with 14 bases between them. The CDR3 runs to 13 residues. Germline CDR1 and CDR2: SQVTM and ANQGSEA. CDR3 protein: CSGTPEVTDTQYF. CDR3 coding DNA: TGCAGCGGAACCCCTGAGGTGACAGATACGCAGTATTTT.

V and J are TRBV25-1 and TRBJ2-4; D not certain. The germline V gene encodes CDR1 MGHDK and CDR2 SYGVNS. The CDR3 is 11 amino acids. Deletions cut 5 bases from V and 7 bases from J, with 6 bases between. CDR3 sequence: CASSQGNIQYF. In DNA, the CDR3 is TGTGCCAGCAGTCAAGGGAACATTCAGTACTTC.

This clone was seen a single time. V usage is TRBV4-1 and J usage is TRBJ1-5; D is possibly TRBD1 (5 bases). This CDR3 contains 16 residues. Trimming left V 0 bases short and J 7 bases short, with 16 bases between. CDR1 is MGHRA and CDR2 is YSYEKL in the germline V gene. The CDR3 reads CASSQDSPQRGQPQHF. In nucleotides, the CDR3 is TGCGCCAGCAGCCAAGATTCTCCACAAAGGGGACAGCCCCAGCATTTT.

As concerns this clone: The junction departs from germline at one end; a sequencing error may be responsible. V and J are TRBV2 and TRBJ1-1, with 7 bases identical to TRBD1. This CDR3 contains 13 residues. Germline-derived CDR1 and CDR2 are SNHLY and FYNNEI. In DNA, the CDR3 is TGTGCCAGCAGGGAAGACAGGGCCACTGAAGCTTTCTTT. It is translated as CASREDRATEAFF.

The chain uses TRBV9 and TRBJ1-2; no reliable D call. CDR1 SGDLS and CDR2 YYNGEE come from the germline V gene. The V gene lost 4 bases and the J gene lost 4 bases, with 20 bases spanning the gap. This CDR3 has 16 residues. The CDR3 is CASSSGFSSRTYGYTF. CDR3 bases: TGTGCCAGCAGCTCGGGATTTTCATCAAGGACCTATGGCTACACCTTC.

The V call is TRBV21-1, the J call TRBJ2-2; the table's TRBD2 call for D was not verified on the DNA. TRBV21-1 counts as a pseudogene. This CDR3 comprises 19 residues. CDR3 nucleotide sequence: TGTGCCAGCAGCAAAGCGCTTTTTGAGACTAGCGGGGGCACCGGGGAGCTGTTTTTT. It translates to CASSKALFETSGGTGELFF.

Concerning this clone: This CDR3 is also generated by other DNA sequences in the sample. The rearrangement links TRBV27 to TRBJ2-1, with D uncertain. Trimming stripped 5 bases from V and 0 bases from J, with 8 bases between. The CDR3 loop spans 14 amino acids. Germline V gives CDR1 MNHEY, CDR2 SMNVEV (reference sequence). CDR3 nucleotide sequence: TGTGCCAGCAGTCCACTTGGCTCCTACAATGAGCAGTTCTTC. Translated: CASSPLGSYNEQFF.

The chain is built from TRBV29-1 and TRBJ2-1; D is unclear. CDR3 length: 14 residues. Germline values: CDR1 SQVTM, CDR2 ANQGSEA. Trimming shortened V by 1 base and J by 2 bases, and 9 bases separated the two germline ends. The CDR3: CSVEAQPPYNEQFF. The CDR3 coding sequence is TGCAGCGTTGAAGCGCAGCCCCCCTACAATGAGCAGTTCTTC.

The rearrangement uses TRBV28 and TRBJ2-5, with 8 bases that match TRBD2. The CDR3 has 15 residues. CDR1 is MDHEN and CDR2 is SYDVKM in the germline V gene. Trimming took 3 bases from V and 2 from J; bases not matched to a gene: 5. In DNA form, the CDR3 reads TGTGCCAGCAGTTTCAGGTTAGCGGGACAAGAGACCCAGTACTTC. This sequence encodes CASSFRLAGQETQYF.

The gene calls are TRBV7-8 and TRBJ2-6; D not certain. CDR1 and CDR2 (germline): SGHVS, FQNEAQ. CDR3 size: 18 residues. V lost 4 bases to trimming and J lost 0 bases, with 16 bases between them. CDR3 region: CASSWLRGEHSGANVLTF. CDR3 in DNA: TGTGCCAGCAGCTGGCTACGAGGCGAGCACTCTGGGGCCAACGTCCTGACTTTC.

The rearrangement links TRBV9 to TRBJ1-6, with 7 nucleotides matching TRBD1. V gave up 0 bases and J gave up 10 bases; unmatched junction bases: 7. The CDR3 is 15 residues long. In germline, CDR1 is SGDLS, CDR2 YYNGEE. CDR3 in DNA: TGTGCCAGCAGCGTAGACGCAGGGGGAGGGTCACCCCTCCACTTT. It is translated as CASSVDAGGGSPLHF. The full variable domain, with the rest looked up from reference TRBV9 and TRBJ1-6, is DSGVTQTPKHLITATGQRVTLRCSPRSGDLSVYWYQQSLDQGLQFLIQYYNGEERAKGNILERFSAQQFPDLHSELNLSSLELGDSALYFCASSVDAGGGSPLHFGNGTRLTVT.

This rearrangement joins TRBV11-2 to TRBJ2-7, with TRBD1 as a possible D gene (6 bases). The CDR3 consists of 15 residues. The V gene lost 3 bases and the J gene lost 5 bases, with 17 bases spanning the gap. CDR1 SGHAT and CDR2 FQNNGV come from the germline V gene. The CDR3: CASSFDYRASHEQYF. CDR3 DNA sequence: TGTGCCAGCAGCTTCGACTACAGGGCTTCCCACGAGCAGTACTTC.